The present TCR beta chain was sequenced within a study of cytomegalovirus exposure and HLA in healthy donors. Points from the study as a whole: Usually a TCR sequence was rare, but some public TCRs were found in many donors. It was reported that the classifier diagnosed cytomegalovirus status with high specificity and sensitivity in both the original and validation cohorts.

The donors were members of the roughly 120-subject validation cohort (separate from the approximately 670-subject first cohort). On this clone itself: Its antigen remains unknown.

Assay used: immunoSEQ multiplex PCR; TCRdb lists only in-frame clones, some missing. The sample contains tens of thousands of clones, approximately 85% of which appear only once. Germline V gene sequence: CDR1 SGHVS, CDR2 FQNEAQ. The CDR3 has 15 residues. With V trimmed by 7 bases and J by 5 bases, 8 bases remained unmatched. Material for sequencing was PBMCs. This receptor was taken from a woman aged 25-40 years in good health and CMV-seronegative. This chain connects TRBV7-8 to TRBJ2-2; 9 bases line up with TRBD2. The CDR3 bases are TGTGCCAGCAACCCGGGTAGCGGGAGAACCGGGGAGCTGTTTTTT. Translating gives CASNPGSGRTGELFF.